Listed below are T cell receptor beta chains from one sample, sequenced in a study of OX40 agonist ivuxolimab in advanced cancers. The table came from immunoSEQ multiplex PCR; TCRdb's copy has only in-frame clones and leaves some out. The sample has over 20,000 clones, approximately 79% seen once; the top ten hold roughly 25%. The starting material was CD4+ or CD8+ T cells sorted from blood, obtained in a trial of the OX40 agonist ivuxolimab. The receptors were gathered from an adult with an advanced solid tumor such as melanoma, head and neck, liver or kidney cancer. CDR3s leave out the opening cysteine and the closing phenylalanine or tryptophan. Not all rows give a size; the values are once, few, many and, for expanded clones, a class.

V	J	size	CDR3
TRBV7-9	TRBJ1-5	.	ASSLAGAGNQPQH
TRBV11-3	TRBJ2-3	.	ASSLRSSSTDTQY
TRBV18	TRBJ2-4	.	ASSPGDVFLAVAKNIQY
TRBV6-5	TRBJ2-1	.	ASSYPQRGAGEQF
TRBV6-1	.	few	ASSEAGLVYEQY
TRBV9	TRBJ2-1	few	ASSSRTSGRFNEQF
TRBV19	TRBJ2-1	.	ASSESIYNEQF
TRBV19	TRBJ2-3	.	ASSYTYTDTQY
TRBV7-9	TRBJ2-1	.	ASSLGTPRDEQF
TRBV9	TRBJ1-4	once	ASSVWGVENEKLF
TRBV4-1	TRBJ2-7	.	ASSQPGDYEQY
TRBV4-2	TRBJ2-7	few	ATEDRLSYEQY
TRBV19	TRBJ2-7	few	ARPKGSTYEQY
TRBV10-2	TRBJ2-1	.	ASSGVEQF
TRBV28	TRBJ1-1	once	ASSPLSRENTEAF
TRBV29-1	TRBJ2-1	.	SAPGRINEQF
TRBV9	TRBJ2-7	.	ASSVDWGNRYEQY
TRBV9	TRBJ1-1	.	ASSVGDRGRDTEAF
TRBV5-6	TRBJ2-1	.	ASTTTGVGEQF
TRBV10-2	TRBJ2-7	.	ASSEGYEQY
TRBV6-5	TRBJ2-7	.	ASSRSLAGVYEQY
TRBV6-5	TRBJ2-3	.	ASSYYGLITDTQY
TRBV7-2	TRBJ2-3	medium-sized	ASSSTGAGLTDTQY
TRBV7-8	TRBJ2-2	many	ASSFRDPELF
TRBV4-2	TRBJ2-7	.	ASSPPTPGILYEQY
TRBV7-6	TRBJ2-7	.	ASSLSTGTYEQY
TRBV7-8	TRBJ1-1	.	ASSLGSNTEAF
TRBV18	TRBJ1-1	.	ASSRTGRATEAF
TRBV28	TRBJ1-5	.	ASSLQGLAQPQH
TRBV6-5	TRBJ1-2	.	AGSYSGGGYT
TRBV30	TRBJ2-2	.	AWNGLPRTGELF
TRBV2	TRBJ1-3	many	ASIRLGNTIY
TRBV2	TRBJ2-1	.	ASSEARVSYNEQF
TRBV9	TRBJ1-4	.	ASGDWEKLF
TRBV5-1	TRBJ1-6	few	ASSWGGSPPLH
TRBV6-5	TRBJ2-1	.	ASSYSIGQTYNEQF